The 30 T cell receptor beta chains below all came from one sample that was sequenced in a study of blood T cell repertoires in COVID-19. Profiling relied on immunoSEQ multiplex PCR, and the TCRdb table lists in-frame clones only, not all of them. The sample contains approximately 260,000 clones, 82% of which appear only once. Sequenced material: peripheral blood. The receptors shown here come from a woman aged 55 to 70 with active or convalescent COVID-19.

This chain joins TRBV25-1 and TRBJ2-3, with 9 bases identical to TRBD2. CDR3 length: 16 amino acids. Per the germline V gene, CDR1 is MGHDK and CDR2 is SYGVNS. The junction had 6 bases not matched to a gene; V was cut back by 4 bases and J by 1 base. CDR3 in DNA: TGTGCCAGCAGTGGCCGCGGGGGGGCGGGCACAGATACGCAGTATTTT. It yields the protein CASSGRGGAGTDTQYF.

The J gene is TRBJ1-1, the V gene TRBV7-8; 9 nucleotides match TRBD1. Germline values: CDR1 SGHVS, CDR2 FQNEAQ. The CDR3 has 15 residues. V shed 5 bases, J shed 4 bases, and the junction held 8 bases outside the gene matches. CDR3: CASSPQQGAGTEAFF. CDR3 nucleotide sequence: TGTGCCAGCAGCCCTCAACAGGGGGCGGGCACTGAAGCTTTCTTT.

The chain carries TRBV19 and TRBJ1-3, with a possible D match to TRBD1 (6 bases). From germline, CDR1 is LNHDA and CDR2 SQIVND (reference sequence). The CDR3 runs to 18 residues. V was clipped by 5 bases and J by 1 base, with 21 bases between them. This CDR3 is CASSSQGTWPGSGNTIYF. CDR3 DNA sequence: TGTGCCAGTAGTTCACAGGGAACCTGGCCAGGGTCTGGAAACACCATATATTTT.

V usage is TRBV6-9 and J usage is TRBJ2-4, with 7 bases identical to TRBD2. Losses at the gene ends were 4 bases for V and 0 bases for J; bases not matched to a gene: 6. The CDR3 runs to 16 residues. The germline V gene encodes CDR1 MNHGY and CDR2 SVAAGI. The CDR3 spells CASSCTGGSAKNIQYF. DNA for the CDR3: TGTGCCAGCAGTTGTACGGGGGGATCAGCCAAAAACATTCAGTACTTC.

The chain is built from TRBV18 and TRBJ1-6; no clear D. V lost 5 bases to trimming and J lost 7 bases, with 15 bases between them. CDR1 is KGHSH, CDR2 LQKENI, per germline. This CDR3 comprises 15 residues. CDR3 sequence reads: CASSAKTPLNSPLHF. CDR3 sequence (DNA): TGTGCCAGCTCAGCCAAAACTCCTTTGAATTCACCCCTCCACTTT.

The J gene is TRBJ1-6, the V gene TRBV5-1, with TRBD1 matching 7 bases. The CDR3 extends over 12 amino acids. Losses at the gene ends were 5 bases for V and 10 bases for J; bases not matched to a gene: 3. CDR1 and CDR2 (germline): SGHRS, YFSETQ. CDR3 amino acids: CASRQGYSPLHF. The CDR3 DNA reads TGCGCCAGCAGACAGGGGTACTCACCCCTCCACTTT.

The CDR3 protein is CASSPGQGGKSEAFF. CDR3 bases: TGTGCCAGCAGCCCGGGACAGGGAGGCAAATCTGAAGCTTTCTTT. This chain connects TRBV9 to TRBJ1-1; 9 bases line up with TRBD1. Germline assignment: CDR1 SGDLS and CDR2 YYNGEE. The CDR3 consists of 15 residues. The V segment lost 4 bases and the J segment 6 bases; nucleotides outside the gene matches: 10. Drawing the rest from reference TRBV9 and TRBJ1-1, the complete variable domain is DSGVTQTPKHLITATGQRVTLRCSPRSGDLSVYWYQQSLDQGLQFLIQYYNGEERAKGNILERFSAQQFPDLHSELNLSSLELGDSALYFCASSPGQGGKSEAFFGQGTRLTVV.

The CDR3 region has the DNA TGTGCCAGCAGTTACTTTACTAGCGGGGGTGGCAATGAGCAGTTCTTC. This sequence encodes CASSYFTSGGGNEQFF. The chain combines TRBV6-5 with TRBJ2-1; the match to TRBD2 covers 11 bases. Germline CDR1 reads MNHEY; CDR2 reads SVGAGI. Trimming cost V 1 base and J 6 bases; bases outside gene matches: 5. The CDR3 contains 16 residues.

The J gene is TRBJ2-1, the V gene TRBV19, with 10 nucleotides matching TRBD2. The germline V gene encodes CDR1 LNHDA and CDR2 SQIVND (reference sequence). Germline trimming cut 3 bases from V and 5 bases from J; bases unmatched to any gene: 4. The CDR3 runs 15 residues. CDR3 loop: CASSIRTSGNNEQFF. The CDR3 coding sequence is TGTGCCAGTAGTATTAGAACTAGCGGGAACAATGAGCAGTTCTTC.

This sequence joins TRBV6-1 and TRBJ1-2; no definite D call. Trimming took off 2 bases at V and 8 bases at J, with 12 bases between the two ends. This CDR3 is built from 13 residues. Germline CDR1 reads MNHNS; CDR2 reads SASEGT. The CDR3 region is CASSEHEGGGYTF. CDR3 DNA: TGTGCCAGCAGTGAACACGAGGGAGGAGGCTACACCTTC.

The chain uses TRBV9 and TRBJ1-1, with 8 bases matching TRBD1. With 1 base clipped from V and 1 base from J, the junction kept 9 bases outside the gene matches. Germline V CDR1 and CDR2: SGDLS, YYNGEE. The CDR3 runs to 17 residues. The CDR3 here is CASSVSGGKGANTEAFF. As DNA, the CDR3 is TGTGCCAGCAGCGTATCAGGGGGCAAAGGGGCGAACACTGAAGCTTTCTTT.

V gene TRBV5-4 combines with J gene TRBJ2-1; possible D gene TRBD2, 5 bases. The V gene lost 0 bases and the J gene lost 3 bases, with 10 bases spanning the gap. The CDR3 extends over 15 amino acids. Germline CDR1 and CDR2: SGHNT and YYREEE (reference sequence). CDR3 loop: CASSLGLAGYNEQFF. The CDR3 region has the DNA TGTGCCAGCAGCTTGGGGCTAGCTGGCTACAATGAGCAGTTCTTC. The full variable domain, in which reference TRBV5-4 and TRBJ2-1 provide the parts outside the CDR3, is ETGVTQSPTHLIKTRGQQVTLRCSSQSGHNTVSWYQQALGQGPQFIFQYYREEENGRGNFPPRFSGLQFPNYSSELNVNALELDDSALYLCASSLGLAGYNEQFFGPGTRLTVL.

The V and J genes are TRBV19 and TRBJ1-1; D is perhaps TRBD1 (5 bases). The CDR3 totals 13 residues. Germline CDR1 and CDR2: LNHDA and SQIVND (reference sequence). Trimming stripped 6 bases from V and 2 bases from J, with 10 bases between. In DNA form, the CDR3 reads TGTGCCAGTAGACGACAGATAAACACTGAAGCTTTCTTT. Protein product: CASRRQINTEAFF.

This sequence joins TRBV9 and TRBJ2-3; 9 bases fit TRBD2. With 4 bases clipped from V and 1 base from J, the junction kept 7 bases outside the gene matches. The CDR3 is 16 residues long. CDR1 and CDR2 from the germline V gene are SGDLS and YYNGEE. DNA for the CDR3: TGTGCCAGCAGCCCGGATAGCGGGGGTCGCACAGATACGCAGTATTTT. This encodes CASSPDSGGRTDTQYF.

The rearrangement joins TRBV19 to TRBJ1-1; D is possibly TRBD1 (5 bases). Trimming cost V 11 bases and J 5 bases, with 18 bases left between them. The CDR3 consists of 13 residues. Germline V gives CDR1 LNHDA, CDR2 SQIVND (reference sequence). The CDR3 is CAVRGTLGTEAFF. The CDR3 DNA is TGTGCCGTCCGAGGGACTTTGGGTACTGAAGCTTTCTTT.

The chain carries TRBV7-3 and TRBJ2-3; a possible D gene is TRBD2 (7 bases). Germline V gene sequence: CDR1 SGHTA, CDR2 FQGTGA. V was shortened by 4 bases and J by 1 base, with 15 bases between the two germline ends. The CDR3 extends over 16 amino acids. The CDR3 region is CASSSKGGPGTDTQYF. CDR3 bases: TGTGCCAGCAGCTCTAAGGGGGGGCCGGGCACAGATACGCAGTATTTT.

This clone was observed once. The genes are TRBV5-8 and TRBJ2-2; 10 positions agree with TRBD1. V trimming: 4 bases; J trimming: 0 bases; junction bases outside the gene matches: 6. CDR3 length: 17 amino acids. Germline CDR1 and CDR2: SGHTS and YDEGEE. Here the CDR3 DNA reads TGTGCCAGCAGCCCTCGACAGGGGGCATCGAACACCGGGGAGCTGTTTTTT. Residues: CASSPRQGASNTGELFF. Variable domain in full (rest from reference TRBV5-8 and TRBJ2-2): EAGVTQSPTHLIKTRGQQATLRCSPISGHTSVYWYQQALGLGLQFLLWYDEGEERNRGNFPPRFSGRQFPNYSSELNVNALELEDSALYLCASSPRQGASNTGELFFGEGSRLTVL.

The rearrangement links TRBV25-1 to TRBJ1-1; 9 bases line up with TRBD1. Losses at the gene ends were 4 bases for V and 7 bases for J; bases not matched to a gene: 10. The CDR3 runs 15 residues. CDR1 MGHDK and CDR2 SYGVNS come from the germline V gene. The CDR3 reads CASSGATGGRSEAFF. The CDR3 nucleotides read TGTGCCAGCAGTGGCGCGACAGGGGGTAGGAGTGAAGCTTTCTTT. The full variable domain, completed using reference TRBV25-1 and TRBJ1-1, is EADIYQTPRYLVIGTGKKITLECSQTMGHDKMYWYQQDPGMELHLIHYSYGVNSTEKGDLSSESTVSRIRTEHFPLTLESARPSHTSQYLCASSGATGGRSEAFFGQGTRLTVV.

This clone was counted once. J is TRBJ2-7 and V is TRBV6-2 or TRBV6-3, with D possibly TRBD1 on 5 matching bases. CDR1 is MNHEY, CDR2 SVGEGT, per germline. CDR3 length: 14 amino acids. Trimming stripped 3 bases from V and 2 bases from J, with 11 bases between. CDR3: CASSYAGLTYEQYF. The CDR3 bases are TGTGCCAGCAGTTATGCAGGGCTAACCTACGAGCAGTACTTC.

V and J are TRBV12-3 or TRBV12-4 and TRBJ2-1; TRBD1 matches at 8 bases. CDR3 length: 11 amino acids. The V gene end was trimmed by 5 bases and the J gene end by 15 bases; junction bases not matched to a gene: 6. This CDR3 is CASSNRTGLFF. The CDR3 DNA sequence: TGTGCCAGCAGTAACCGGACAGGGTTGTTCTTC.

The CDR3 DNA follows: TGTGCCAGCAGCCAAGACCTCTTCAGAGGTTGGAACACTGAAGCTTTCTTT. It translates to CASSQDLFRGWNTEAFF. This chain joins TRBV3-1 (or the pseudogene TRBV3-2) and TRBJ1-1; no clear D. The CDR3 sequence is 17 residues long. Germline values: CDR1 LGHDT, CDR2 YNNKEL (reference sequence). V lost 0 bases, J lost 1 base, and 15 bases lay in between.

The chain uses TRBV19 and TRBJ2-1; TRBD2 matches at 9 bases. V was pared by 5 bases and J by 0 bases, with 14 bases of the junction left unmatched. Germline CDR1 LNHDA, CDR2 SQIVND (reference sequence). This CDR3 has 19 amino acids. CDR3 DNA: TGTGCCAGTAGTCCTCGGACTAGCGCGCTCTTTAGCTCCTACAATGAGCAGTTCTTC. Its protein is CASSPRTSALFSSYNEQFF.

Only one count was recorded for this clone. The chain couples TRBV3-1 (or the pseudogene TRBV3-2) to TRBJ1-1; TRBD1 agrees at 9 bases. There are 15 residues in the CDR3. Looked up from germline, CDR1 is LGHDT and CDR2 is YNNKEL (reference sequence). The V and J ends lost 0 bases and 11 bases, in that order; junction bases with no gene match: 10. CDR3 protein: CASSQDHTDRGGAFF. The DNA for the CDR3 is TGTGCCAGCAGCCAAGATCATACCGACAGGGGGGGGGCTTTCTTT.

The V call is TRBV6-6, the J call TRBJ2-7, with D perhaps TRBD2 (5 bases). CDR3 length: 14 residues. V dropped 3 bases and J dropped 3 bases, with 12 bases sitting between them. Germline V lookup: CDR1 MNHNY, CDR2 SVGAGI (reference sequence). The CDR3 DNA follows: TGTGCCAGCAGTTATGGGCCCGGGGACTACGAGCAGTACTTC. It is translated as CASSYGPGDYEQYF.

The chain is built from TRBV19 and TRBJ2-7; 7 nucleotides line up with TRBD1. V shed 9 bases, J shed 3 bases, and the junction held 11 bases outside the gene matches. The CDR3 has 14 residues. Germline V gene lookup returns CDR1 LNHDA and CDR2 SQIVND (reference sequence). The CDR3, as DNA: TGTGCCAGCTCGCGACAGGGAGATATCTACGAGCAGTACTTC. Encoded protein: CASSRQGDIYEQYF.

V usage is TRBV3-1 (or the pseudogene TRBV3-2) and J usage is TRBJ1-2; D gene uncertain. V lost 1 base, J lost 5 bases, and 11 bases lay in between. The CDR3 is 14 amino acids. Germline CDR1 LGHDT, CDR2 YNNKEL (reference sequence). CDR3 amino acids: CASSQVEGGYGYTF. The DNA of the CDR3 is TGTGCCAGCAGCCAAGTCGAGGGTGGGTATGGCTACACCTTC.

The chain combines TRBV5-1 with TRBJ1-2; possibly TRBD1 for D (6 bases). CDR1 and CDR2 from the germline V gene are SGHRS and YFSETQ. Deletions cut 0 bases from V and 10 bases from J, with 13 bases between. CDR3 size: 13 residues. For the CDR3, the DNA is TGCGCCAGCAGCTTGGCACAGGGTGGAGACTACACCTTC. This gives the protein CASSLAQGGDYTF.

The chain's CDR3 is CASSLEWRSISGNGYTF. The CDR3 coding sequence is TGTGCCAGCAGCTTGGAGTGGAGGTCGATCTCTGGGAATGGCTACACCTTC. The chain has TRBV5-6 and TRBJ1-2; D is uncertain. V shed 0 bases and J shed 6 bases, with 21 bases lying between them. Germline loops: CDR1 SGHDT, CDR2 YYEEEE. The CDR3 has 17 residues.

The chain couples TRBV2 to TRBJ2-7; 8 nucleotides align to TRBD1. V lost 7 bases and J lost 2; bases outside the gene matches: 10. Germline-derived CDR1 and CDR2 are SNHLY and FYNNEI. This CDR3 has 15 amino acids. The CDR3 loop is CASTPWTGRPYEQYF. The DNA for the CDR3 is TGTGCCAGCACTCCCTGGACAGGGCGCCCCTACGAGCAGTACTTC. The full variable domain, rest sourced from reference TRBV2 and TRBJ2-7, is EPEVTQTPSHQVTQMGQEVILRCVPISNHLYFYWYRQILGQKVEFLVSFYNNEISEKSEIFDDQFSVERPDGSNFTLKIRSTKLEDSAMYFCASTPWTGRPYEQYFGPGTRLTVT.

The CDR3 is CASSLGQGASQPQHF. In DNA form, the CDR3 reads TGCGCCAGCAGCCTAGGACAGGGGGCGAGTCAGCCCCAGCATTTT. The chain combines TRBV5-1 with TRBJ1-5; 11 nucleotides align to TRBD1. V lost 4 bases, J lost 6 bases, and 6 bases stayed unmatched. The V gene's germline CDR1 is SGHRS and CDR2 YFSETQ. This CDR3 has 15 amino acids.